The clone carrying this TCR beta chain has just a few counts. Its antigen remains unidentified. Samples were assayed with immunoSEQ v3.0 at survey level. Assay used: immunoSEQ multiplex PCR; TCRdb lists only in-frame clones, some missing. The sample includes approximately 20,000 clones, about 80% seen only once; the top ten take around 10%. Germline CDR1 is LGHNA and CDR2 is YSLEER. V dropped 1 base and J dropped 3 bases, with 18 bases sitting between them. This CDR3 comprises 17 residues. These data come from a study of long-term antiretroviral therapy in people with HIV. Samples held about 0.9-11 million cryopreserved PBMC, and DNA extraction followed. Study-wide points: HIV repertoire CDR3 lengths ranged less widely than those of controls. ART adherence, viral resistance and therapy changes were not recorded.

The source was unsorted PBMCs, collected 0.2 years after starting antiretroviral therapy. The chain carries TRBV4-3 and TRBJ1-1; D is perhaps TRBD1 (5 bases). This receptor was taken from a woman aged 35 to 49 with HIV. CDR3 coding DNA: TGCGCCAGCAGCCAAGCCCCCGGCGGGGGAGTGGACACTGAAGCTTTCTTT. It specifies CASSQAPGGGVDTEAFF.